Listed below are T cell receptor beta chains from one sample, sequenced in a study of shared clonotypes between healthy human individuals. Repertoires were generated with immunoSEQ multiplex PCR, while TCRdb's copy carries only in-frame clones and drops some. This sample yields around 2,000,000 clones, of which less than 95% are seen a single time; 1% to 1.3% belongs to the top ten. Sequencing was carried out using naive CD8+ T cells sorted from blood. The source is a man aged 18 to 30 in good health. CDR3s include the opening cysteine and the closing phenylalanine or tryptophan. The D gene is left open where the match is weak. Size is omitted from some rows. Given values are once, few, many or a class for expanded clones.

V gene: TRBV28; J gene: TRBJ1-2; D gene: TRBD1; clone size: .; CDR3 protein: CASSSWGQGGPWGYTF; CDR3 DNA: TGTGCCAGCAGTTCCTGGGGACAGGGAGGACCTTGGGGCTACACCTTC
V gene: TRBV5-6; J gene: TRBJ2-7; D gene: .; clone size: few; CDR3 protein: CASSLSDEQYF; CDR3 DNA: TGTGCCAGCAGCTTGTCGGACGAGCAGTACTTC
V gene: TRBV6-5; J gene: TRBJ1-2; D gene: .; clone size: .; CDR3 protein: CASSPRVQSYGYTF; CDR3 DNA: TGTGCCAGCAGTCCCCGGGTACAGTCCTATGGCTACACCTTC
V gene: TRBV10-3; J gene: TRBJ2-7; D gene: .; clone size: .; CDR3 protein: CAISESRDFDEQYF; CDR3 DNA: TGTGCCATCAGTGAGTCGCGGGACTTCGACGAGCAGTACTTC
V gene: TRBV13; J gene: TRBJ2-2; D gene: TRBD2; clone size: .; CDR3 protein: CASSFRSKSGREGTGELFF; CDR3 DNA: TGTGCCAGCAGCTTTCGCTCCAAAAGCGGGAGGGAAGGAACCGGGGAGCTGTTTTTT
V gene: TRBV5-1; J gene: TRBJ2-7; D gene: .; clone size: .; CDR3 protein: CASSLTWTENYEQYF; CDR3 DNA: TGCGCCAGCAGCTTGACCTGGACGGAAAACTACGAGCAGTACTTC
V gene: TRBV4-2; J gene: TRBJ2-7; D gene: .; clone size: .; CDR3 protein: CASSQDVGTWDEQYF; CDR3 DNA: TGTGCCAGCAGCCAAGATGTAGGCACCTGGGACGAGCAGTACTTC
V gene: TRBV15; J gene: TRBJ1-1; D gene: TRBD1; clone size: .; CDR3 protein: CATESGGQGLPEAFF; CDR3 DNA: TGTGCCACAGAATCCGGAGGACAGGGATTACCTGAAGCTTTCTTT
V gene: TRBV2; J gene: TRBJ2-3; D gene: .; clone size: .; CDR3 protein: CASSGDLGADTQYF; CDR3 DNA: TGTGCCAGCAGTGGGGATCTTGGCGCAGATACGCAGTATTTT
V gene: TRBV27; J gene: TRBJ1-5; D gene: .; clone size: .; CDR3 protein: CASSFWGGEGQPQHF; CDR3 DNA: TGTGCCAGCAGTTTTTGGGGGGGAGAAGGTCAGCCCCAGCATTTT
V gene: TRBV20-1; J gene: TRBJ2-3; D gene: .; clone size: once; CDR3 protein: CSARRGDTQYF; CDR3 DNA: TGCAGTGCTAGAAGAGGGGATACGCAGTATTTT
V gene: TRBV19; J gene: TRBJ1-1; D gene: .; clone size: .; CDR3 protein: CASSIVGGRTEAFF; CDR3 DNA: TGTGCCAGTAGTATAGTCGGGGGGCGCACTGAAGCTTTCTTT
V gene: TRBV18; J gene: TRBJ1-6; D gene: TRBD1; clone size: .; CDR3 protein: CASSPLGTENSPLHF; CDR3 DNA: TGTGCCAGCTCACCACTTGGGACAGAGAATTCACCCCTCCACTTT
V gene: TRBV28; J gene: TRBJ1-2; D gene: TRBD1; clone size: .; CDR3 protein: CASSLRDRTGNYGYTF; CDR3 DNA: TGTGCCAGCAGTTTACGGGATAGGACAGGGAACTATGGCTACACCTTC
V gene: TRBV11-2; J gene: TRBJ2-7; D gene: .; clone size: .; CDR3 protein: CASSLEDFWDLKGEQYF; CDR3 DNA: TGTGCCAGCAGCTTAGAAGATTTTTGGGACCTTAAGGGGGAGCAGTACTTC
V gene: TRBV15; J gene: TRBJ2-6; D gene: TRBD1; clone size: once; CDR3 protein: CATSSGSGTGVAGANVLTF; CDR3 DNA: TGTGCCACCAGCAGTGGTTCAGGGACAGGGGTTGCCGGGGCCAACGTCCTGACTTTC
V gene: TRBV19; J gene: TRBJ2-7; D gene: TRBD1; clone size: .; CDR3 protein: CASSIDLETGEYEQYF; CDR3 DNA: TGTGCCAGTAGTATAGATCTGGAGACAGGGGAATACGAGCAGTACTTC
V gene: TRBV7-9; J gene: TRBJ2-7; D gene: TRBD2; clone size: .; CDR3 protein: CASSPPALAVYEQYF; CDR3 DNA: TGTGCCAGCAGCCCCCCCGCACTAGCGGTCTACGAGCAGTACTTC
V gene: TRBV11-2; J gene: TRBJ2-2; D gene: TRBD1; clone size: once; CDR3 protein: CASSNAPGQGNTGELFF; CDR3 DNA: TGTGCCAGCAGCAATGCTCCGGGACAGGGGAACACCGGGGAGCTGTTTTTT
V gene: TRBV4-1; J gene: TRBJ2-5; D gene: .; clone size: few; CDR3 protein: CASSLDTEETQYF; CDR3 DNA: TGCGCCAGCAGCCTAGACACCGAAGAGACCCAGTACTTC
V gene: TRBV21-1; J gene: TRBJ2-6; D gene: .; clone size: .; CDR3 protein: CARSPSSGQAVSGANVLTF; CDR3 DNA: TGTGCCAGAAGCCCCAGTTCCGGACAGGCTGTCTCTGGGGCCAACGTCCTGACTTTC
V gene: TRBV5-1; J gene: TRBJ2-7; D gene: .; clone size: .; CDR3 protein: CASSLEVGGGYEQYF; CDR3 DNA: TGCGCCAGCAGCTTGGAGGTCGGGGGCGGCTACGAGCAGTACTTC
V gene: TRBV19; J gene: TRBJ1-1; D gene: TRBD1; clone size: .; CDR3 protein: CASSIDLLGTGNPPSGEAFF; CDR3 DNA: TGTGCCAGTAGTATAGACCTACTCGGGACAGGGAATCCCCCCTCGGGTGAAGCTTTCTTT
V gene: TRBV4-1; J gene: TRBJ1-4; D gene: TRBD1; clone size: once; CDR3 protein: CASSQVMGQGATNEKLFF; CDR3 DNA: TGCGCCAGCAGCCAAGTAATGGGACAGGGGGCAACTAATGAAAAACTGTTTTTT
V gene: TRBV6-5; J gene: TRBJ2-7; D gene: .; clone size: .; CDR3 protein: CASSYGEPTYYEQYF; CDR3 DNA: TGTGCCAGCAGTTACGGGGAGCCTACCTACTACGAGCAGTACTTC
V gene: TRBV7-8; J gene: TRBJ2-7; D gene: .; clone size: .; CDR3 protein: CASSGAYEQYF; CDR3 DNA: TGTGCCAGCAGCGGGGCCTACGAGCAGTACTTC
V gene: TRBV5-4; J gene: TRBJ1-4; D gene: TRBD1; clone size: .; CDR3 protein: CASSGTGEEEEKLFF; CDR3 DNA: TGTGCCAGCAGCGGGACAGGGGAGGAGGAAGAAAAACTGTTTTTT
V gene: TRBV6-1; J gene: TRBJ2-2; D gene: .; clone size: .; CDR3 protein: CASSAREYDTGELFF; CDR3 DNA: TGTGCCAGCAGTGCCCGGGAGTACGACACCGGGGAGCTGTTTTTT
V gene: TRBV7-2; J gene: TRBJ2-2; D gene: TRBD2; clone size: .; CDR3 protein: CASSSVPSGGLAGELFF; CDR3 DNA: TGTGCCAGCAGCTCAGTCCCTAGCGGGGGGCTGGCCGGGGAGCTGTTTTTT
V gene: TRBV5-4; J gene: TRBJ2-1; D gene: .; clone size: .; CDR3 protein: CASSAGNEQFF; CDR3 DNA: TGTGCCAGCAGCGCCGGTAATGAGCAGTTCTTC
V gene: TRBV28; J gene: TRBJ2-5; D gene: .; clone size: .; CDR3 protein: CASSPGETQYF; CDR3 DNA: TGTGCCAGCAGCCCAGGGGAGACCCAGTACTTC
V gene: TRBV11-3; J gene: TRBJ1-5; D gene: .; clone size: .; CDR3 protein: CASSLGQGSNQPQHF; CDR3 DNA: TGTGCCAGCAGCTTAGGGCAGGGGAGCAATCAGCCCCAGCATTTT
V gene: TRBV27; J gene: TRBJ1-5; D gene: TRBD1; clone size: once; CDR3 protein: CASRPGTGLQPQHF; CDR3 DNA: TGTGCCAGCAGACCCGGGACAGGGTTACAGCCCCAGCATTTT
V gene: TRBV29-1; J gene: TRBJ2-1; D gene: TRBD2; clone size: .; CDR3 protein: CSVEGRDYHNEQFF; CDR3 DNA: TGCAGCGTTGAAGGCCGGGACTACCACAATGAGCAGTTCTTC
V gene: TRBV4-1; J gene: TRBJ2-7; D gene: TRBD1; clone size: .; CDR3 protein: CASSPADRNEQYF; CDR3 DNA: TGCGCCAGCAGCCCAGCGGACAGGAACGAGCAGTACTTC
V gene: TRBV6-6; J gene: TRBJ1-1; D gene: TRBD1; clone size: .; CDR3 protein: CASSDRDTEAFF; CDR3 DNA: TGTGCCAGCAGCGACAGGGATACTGAAGCTTTCTTT
V gene: TRBV9; J gene: TRBJ2-1; D gene: .; clone size: .; CDR3 protein: CASSVVLASNEQFF; CDR3 DNA: TGTGCCAGCAGCGTAGTACTAGCCAGCAATGAGCAGTTCTTC
V gene: TRBV27; J gene: TRBJ2-5; D gene: TRBD1; clone size: .; CDR3 protein: CASSGYGMTGGPEETQYF; CDR3 DNA: TGTGCCAGCAGTGGATACGGGATGACAGGGGGCCCCGAAGAGACCCAGTACTTC
V gene: TRBV4-1; J gene: TRBJ2-2; D gene: TRBD2; clone size: .; CDR3 protein: CASSQDLAGEENTGELFF; CDR3 DNA: TGCGCCAGCAGCCAAGATCTAGCGGGAGAGGAGAACACCGGGGAGCTGTTTTTT
V gene: TRBV19; J gene: TRBJ1-6; D gene: .; clone size: .; CDR3 protein: CASSPSVYNSPLHF; CDR3 DNA: TGTGCCAGTAGTCCGTCAGTCTATAATTCACCCCTCCACTTT
V gene: TRBV5-6; J gene: TRBJ2-2; D gene: .; clone size: .; CDR3 protein: CASSLLSTGELFF; CDR3 DNA: TGTGCCAGCAGCCTCCTCTCCACCGGGGAGCTGTTTTTT
V gene: TRBV9; J gene: TRBJ2-3; D gene: TRBD2; clone size: .; CDR3 protein: CASSARMGTNKNTDTQYF; CDR3 DNA: TGTGCCAGCAGCGCGAGAATGGGGACTAACAAAAACACAGATACGCAGTATTTT
V gene: TRBV30; J gene: TRBJ1-5; D gene: .; clone size: .; CDR3 protein: CAWSSGGAQHF; CDR3 DNA: TGTGCCTGGAGCTCGGGGGGGGCCCAGCATTTT
V gene: TRBV6-5; J gene: TRBJ2-7; D gene: TRBD1; clone size: .; CDR3 protein: CASSPGQGLYEQYF; CDR3 DNA: TGTGCCAGCAGTCCTGGACAGGGGCTCTACGAGCAGTACTTC
V gene: TRBV11-2; J gene: TRBJ2-7; D gene: .; clone size: few; CDR3 protein: CASSPDTYEQYF; CDR3 DNA: TGTGCCAGCAGCCCGGACACCTACGAGCAGTACTTC